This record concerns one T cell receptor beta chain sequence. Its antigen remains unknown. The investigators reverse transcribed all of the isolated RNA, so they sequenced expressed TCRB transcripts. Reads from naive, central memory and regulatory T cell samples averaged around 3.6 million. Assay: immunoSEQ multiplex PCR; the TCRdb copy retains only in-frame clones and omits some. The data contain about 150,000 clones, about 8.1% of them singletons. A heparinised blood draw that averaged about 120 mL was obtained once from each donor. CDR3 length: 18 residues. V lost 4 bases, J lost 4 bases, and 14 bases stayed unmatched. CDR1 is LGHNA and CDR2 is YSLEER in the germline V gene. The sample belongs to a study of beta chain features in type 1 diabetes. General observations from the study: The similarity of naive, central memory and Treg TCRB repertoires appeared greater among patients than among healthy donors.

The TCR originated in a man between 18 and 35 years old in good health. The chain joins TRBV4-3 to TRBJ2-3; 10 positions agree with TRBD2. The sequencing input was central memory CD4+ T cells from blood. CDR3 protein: CASSLLPPLSGGADTQYF. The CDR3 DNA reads TGCGCCAGCAGCCTCCTACCCCCTTTGAGCGGGGGGGCAGATACGCAGTATTTT.